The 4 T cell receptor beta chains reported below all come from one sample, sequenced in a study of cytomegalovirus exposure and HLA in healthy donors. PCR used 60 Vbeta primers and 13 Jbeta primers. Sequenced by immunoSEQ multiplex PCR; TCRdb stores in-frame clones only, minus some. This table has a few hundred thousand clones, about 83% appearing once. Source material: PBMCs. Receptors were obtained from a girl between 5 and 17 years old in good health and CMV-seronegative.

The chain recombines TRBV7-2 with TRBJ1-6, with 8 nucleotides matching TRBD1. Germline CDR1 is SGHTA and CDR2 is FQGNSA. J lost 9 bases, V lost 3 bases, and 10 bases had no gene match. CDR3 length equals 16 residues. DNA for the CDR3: TGTGCCAGCAGCTTGAGTAGGACAGGGTTAAGTTCACCCCTCCACTTT. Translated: CASSLSRTGLSSPLHF.

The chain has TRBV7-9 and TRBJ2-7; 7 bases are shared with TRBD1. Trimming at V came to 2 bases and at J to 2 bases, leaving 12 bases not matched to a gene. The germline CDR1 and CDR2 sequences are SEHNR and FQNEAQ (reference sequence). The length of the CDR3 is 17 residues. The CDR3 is CASSLKMRGQSAYEQYF. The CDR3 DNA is TGTGCCAGCAGCTTAAAGATGAGGGGACAGTCTGCCTACGAGCAGTACTTC.

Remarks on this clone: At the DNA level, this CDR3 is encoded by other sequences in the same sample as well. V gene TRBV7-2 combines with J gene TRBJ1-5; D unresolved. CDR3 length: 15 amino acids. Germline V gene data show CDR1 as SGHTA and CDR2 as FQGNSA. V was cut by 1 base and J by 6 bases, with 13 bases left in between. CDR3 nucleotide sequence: TGTGCCAGCAGCTTAGAAGGTAATGCGGGTCAGCCCCAGCATTTT. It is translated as CASSLEGNAGQPQHF.

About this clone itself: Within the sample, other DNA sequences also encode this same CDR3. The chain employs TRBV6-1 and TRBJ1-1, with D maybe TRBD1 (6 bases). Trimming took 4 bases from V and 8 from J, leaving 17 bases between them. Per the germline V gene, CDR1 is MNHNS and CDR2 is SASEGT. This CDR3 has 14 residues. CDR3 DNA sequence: TGTGCCAGCAGTGGATCCACAGGGCTGACCGAAGCTTTCTTT. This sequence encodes CASSGSTGLTEAFF.